This paragraph covers one TCR beta chain sequence. V dropped 0 bases and J dropped 3 bases, with 9 bases sitting between them. CDR1 and CDR2 from the germline V gene are LNHDA and SQIVND (reference sequence). This CDR3 region has 15 residues. The data belong to a study of shared clonotypes between healthy human individuals. Produced via immunoSEQ multiplex PCR; TCRdb's table is partial and in-frame only. The data show roughly 1,000,000 clones, around 78% seen once. The TCR sequence derives from a young man in good health. Some clones in this sample may be carry-over from other donors' samples. Sequenced: memory CD4+ T cells from PBMCs. Indicated subset: CD45RA-negative fraction. This chain uses TRBV19 with TRBJ1-5; D is unresolved. CDR3 residues: CASSIDSDINQPQHF. The CDR3 DNA follows: TGTGCCAGTAGTATAGACAGCGACATCAATCAGCCCCAGCATTTT.